Detailed here is one T cell receptor beta chain. The antigen is unknown. Described time point: week 35, safety follow-up. Vaccine doses each comprised 300 ug of mutant IDH1 20-mer peptide, with topical imiquimod. There were eight vaccinations for patients, given in weeks 1, 3, 5, 7, 11, 15, 19 and 23. Diagnosis in the donors showed new WHO grade 3 or 4 astrocytomas that were IDH1-mutant and ATRX-lost. The sample originates from a study of a mutant IDH1 vaccine in newly diagnosed glioma. Turning to the study itself: The therapy given earlier, which was standard therapy, consisted of radiotherapy, temozolomide, or both, and most of the patients received both. Regarding the study as a whole: A vaccine-induced immune response developed in around 94% of the patients.

TCRdb's table, derived via immunoSEQ multiplex PCR, lists solely in-frame clones and lacks some. The sample yields tens of thousands of clones, around 87% seen once. Trimming pared 5 bases from V and 0 bases from J, leaving 5 bases between. Germline V CDR1 and CDR2: MNHEY, SVGAGI. The CDR3 is 13 residues long. The origin of this receptor is a man aged 40-50 years with glioma. The sample here was PBMCs, taken from a glioma patient whose treatment included an IDH1 peptide vaccine. The chain links TRBV6-5 to TRBJ1-3; D call uncertain. CDR3 amino acids: CASSRGSGNTIYF. The DNA for the CDR3 is TGTGCCAGCAGTCGGGGCTCTGGAAACACCATATATTTT.